One sample yielded the 20 T cell receptor beta chains listed below, sequenced in a study of blood T cell repertoires in COVID-19. The data were produced by immunoSEQ multiplex PCR, yet TCRdb's version contains in-frame clones alone and is incomplete. Of approximately 380,000 clones in the sample, about nine tenths are singletons; the top ten hold about 0.86%. Material: PBMCs or T cells enriched from blood (not recorded which). These TCRs come from a woman aged 40 to 50 who had been exposed to COVID-19.

The J gene is TRBJ2-1, the V gene TRBV7-3; 8 nucleotides agree with TRBD2. The length of the CDR3 is 14 residues. V shed 4 bases and J 6 bases; nucleotides not matched to a gene: 5. Per the germline V gene, CDR1 is SGHTA and CDR2 is FQGTGA. Here the CDR3 reads CASSSGGARNEQFF. The CDR3 coding sequence is TGTGCCAGCAGCTCCGGGGGGGCGCGCAATGAGCAGTTCTTC.

CDR3 residues: CASGTRRQDAYGYTF. The DNA of the CDR3 is TGTGCCAGTGGAACCCGGAGACAGGACGCCTATGGCTACACCTTC. The chain uses TRBV19 and TRBJ1-2; D is perhaps TRBD1 (6 bases). The V end was cut by 8 bases, the J end by 4 bases, with 20 bases between. Germline lookup yields CDR1 LNHDA and CDR2 SQIVND (reference sequence). The CDR3 extends over 15 amino acids. The variable domain in full, with the rest retrieved from reference TRBV19 and TRBJ1-2, is DGGITQSPKYLFRKEGQNVTLSCEQNLNHDAMYWYRQDPGQGLRLIYYSQIVNDFQKGDIAEGYSVSREKKESFPLTVTSAQKNPTAFYLCASGTRRQDAYGYTFGSGTRLTVV.

The V call is TRBV11-3, the J call TRBJ1-1; D unresolved. Trimming cost V 5 bases and J 2 bases, with 15 bases left between them. This CDR3 comprises 15 residues. Germline-derived CDR1 and CDR2 are SGHNT and YENEEA. CDR3 in amino acids: CASSRRSGTNTEAFF. The CDR3, as DNA: TGTGCCAGCAGCCGTCGGTCGGGAACAAACACTGAAGCTTTCTTT.

The rearrangement links TRBV19 to TRBJ1-3; 7 bases map to TRBD1. This CDR3 has 16 residues. The germline V gene encodes CDR1 LNHDA and CDR2 SQIVND (reference sequence). V was pared by 3 bases and J by 2 bases, with 7 bases of the junction left unmatched. Here the CDR3 reads CASSIPTGVAGNTIYF. As DNA, the CDR3 is TGTGCCAGTAGTATCCCCACAGGGGTGGCTGGAAACACCATATATTTT.

The chain employs TRBV5-1 and TRBJ2-7; a possible D gene is TRBD2 (6 bases). V gave up 4 bases and J gave up 2 bases, with 10 bases separating them. The length of the CDR3 is 13 residues. CDR1 SGHRS and CDR2 YFSETQ come from the germline V gene. The CDR3 bases are TGCGCCAGCAGCCTCGGGACTCCCTACGAGCAGTACTTC. The encoded protein is CASSLGTPYEQYF.

This clone appeared once. V and J are TRBV19 and TRBJ1-1; D call uncertain. The length of the CDR3 is 16 residues. Germline CDR1 LNHDA, CDR2 SQIVND (reference sequence). V was trimmed by 5 bases and J by 1 base, leaving 17 bases between them. Here the CDR3 DNA reads TGTGCCAGTAGTCCCCGACTCCCTCAAGGGAACACTGAAGCTTTCTTT. As protein: CASSPRLPQGNTEAFF.

This clone showed up just a few times. This chain joins TRBV5-5 and TRBJ1-1, with D maybe TRBD1 (6 bases). The CDR3 runs to 13 residues. Deletions cut 5 bases from V and 4 bases from J, with 12 bases between. CDR1 and CDR2 (germline): SGHKS, YYEKEE (reference sequence). The CDR3, as DNA: TGTGCCAGCAGATTACAGGGAATCACTGAAGCTTTCTTT. Its protein product is CASRLQGITEAFF.

This rearrangement joins TRBV20-1 to TRBJ1-2, with TRBD1 matching 8 bases. The V segment lost 3 bases and the J segment 2 bases; nucleotides outside the gene matches: 2. The CDR3 spans 13 residues. Germline V CDR1 and CDR2: DFQATT, SNEGSKA (reference sequence). CDR3 sequence reads: CSASPGGNYGYTF. The DNA of the CDR3 is TGCAGTGCTAGTCCAGGGGGCAACTATGGCTACACCTTC.

The chain recombines TRBV11-3 with TRBJ2-1, with 9 bases aligning to TRBD1. CDR1 SGHNT and CDR2 YENEEA come from the germline V gene. The CDR3 covers 17 residues. The junction had 16 bases not matched to a gene; V was cut back by 6 bases and J by 7 bases. The CDR3 DNA reads as TGTGCCAGCAGTCTAACCCTCGGGACAGGGCGTCGAAATGAGCAGTTCTTC. Encoded protein: CASSLTLGTGRRNEQFF.

The gene calls are TRBV29-1 and TRBJ2-3; the match to TRBD2 covers 8 bases. The CDR3 consists of 14 residues. Unmatched junction bases numbered 6, after V lost 7 bases and J lost 0 bases. Per germline, CDR1 SQVTM and CDR2 ANQGSEA. The CDR3 coding sequence is TGCAGCGGTAGCGGGGCCCCTAGCACAGATACGCAGTATTTT. Its protein product is CSGSGAPSTDTQYF.

The chain links TRBV7-9 to TRBJ1-4; 7 bases fit TRBD1. J gave up 5 bases and V 5 bases, and 14 bases lay outside the gene matches. This CDR3 spans 17 amino acids. CDR1 and CDR2 from the germline V gene are SEHNR and FQNEAQ (reference sequence). CDR3 sequence reads: CASSKYQSRGRNEKLFF. CDR3 sequence (DNA): TGTGCCAGCAGCAAATATCAATCGAGGGGGCGAAATGAAAAACTGTTTTTT.

The chain employs TRBV19 and TRBJ1-5; D gene unclear. This CDR3 contains 15 residues. Trimming left V 7 bases short and J 2 bases short, with 15 bases between. CDR1 and CDR2 (germline): LNHDA, SQIVND (reference sequence). The CDR3 loop is CASKRQVNGNQPQHF. CDR3 sequence (DNA): TGTGCCAGTAAGCGGCAGGTTAACGGCAATCAGCCCCAGCATTTT. The variable domain in full, with the rest retrieved from reference TRBV19 and TRBJ1-5, is DGGITQSPKYLFRKEGQNVTLSCEQNLNHDAMYWYRQDPGQGLRLIYYSQIVNDFQKGDIAEGYSVSREKKESFPLTVTSAQKNPTAFYLCASKRQVNGNQPQHFGDGTRLSIL.

This chain uses TRBV14 with TRBJ1-6; D remains unclear. CDR1 and CDR2 (germline): SGHDN, FVKESK. The CDR3 extends over 16 amino acids. V dropped 3 bases and J dropped 4 bases, with 13 bases sitting between them. CDR3 sequence reads: CASSQAAGRYNSPLHF. CDR3 in DNA: TGTGCCAGCAGCCAGGCGGCCGGCCGATATAATTCACCCCTCCACTTT.

V gene TRBV9 combines with J gene TRBJ1-3; D remains unclear. The CDR3 is 16 residues long. The V end was cut by 4 bases, the J end by 4 bases, with 18 bases between. CDR1 SGDLS and CDR2 YYNGEE come from the germline V gene. The CDR3 spells CASSPSDGFKGNTIYF. CDR3 nucleotide sequence: TGTGCCAGCAGCCCAAGTGACGGGTTCAAGGGAAACACCATATATTTT. The full variable domain, its missing parts supplied by reference TRBV9 and TRBJ1-3, is DSGVTQTPKHLITATGQRVTLRCSPRSGDLSVYWYQQSLDQGLQFLIQYYNGEERAKGNILERFSAQQFPDLHSELNLSSLELGDSALYFCASSPSDGFKGNTIYFGEGSWLTVV.

J is TRBJ2-6 and V is TRBV18; the match to TRBD1 covers 7 bases. The CDR3 totals 17 residues. In germline, CDR1 is KGHSH, CDR2 LQKENI. The V segment lost 2 bases and the J segment 2 bases; nucleotides outside the gene matches: 6. The CDR3 DNA follows: TGTGCCAGCTCACCAGGGACAGTACTCCCTGGGGCCAACGTCCTGACTTTC. Translating gives CASSPGTVLPGANVLTF.

The chain uses TRBV19 and TRBJ2-6; 9 positions match TRBD1. From germline, CDR1 is LNHDA and CDR2 SQIVND (reference sequence). The CDR3 totals 18 residues. With 4 bases clipped from V and 1 base from J, the junction kept 8 bases outside the gene matches. In nucleotides, the CDR3 is TGTGCCAGTAGTACCGGACAGGGGTTTGTTTCTGGGGCCAACGTCCTGACTTTC. Amino acid sequence: CASSTGQGFVSGANVLTF.

The chain uses TRBV23-1 and TRBJ1-1; 12 positions match TRBD1. TRBV23-1 is an ORF, and what it does is uncertain. CDR3 length: 17 residues. J gave up 0 bases and V 6 bases, and 8 bases lay outside the gene matches. As DNA, the CDR3 is TGCGCCAGCAGCCGTACTCGGGACAGGGGGCTGAACACTGAAGCTTTCTTT. As protein: CASSRTRDRGLNTEAFF.

This chain joins TRBV5-4 and TRBJ2-6; D possibly corresponds to TRBD1 (6 bases). Per the germline V gene, CDR1 is SGHNT and CDR2 is YYREEE (reference sequence). This CDR3 contains 15 residues. Trimming pared 3 bases from V and 2 bases from J, leaving 9 bases between. In DNA, the CDR3 is TGTGCCAGCAGCTACCGACAGGCTGGGGCCAACGTCCTGACTTTC. This encodes CASSYRQAGANVLTF.

J is TRBJ1-1 and V is TRBV7-9; D remains ambiguous. With 4 bases removed from V and 0 bases from J, the gap between germline ends came to 12 bases. Germline V gene lookup returns CDR1 SEHNR and CDR2 FQNEAQ (reference sequence). CDR3 length equals 15 residues. CDR3 nucleotide sequence: TGTGCCAGCAGCTGGAAAGTGGGCATGAACACTGAAGCTTTCTTT. Its translation is CASSWKVGMNTEAFF.

DNA for the CDR3: TGCAGTGCTAGTCCATCTAACCGAGGAAATCAGCCCCAGCATTTT. Protein product: CSASPSNRGNQPQHF. The V and J genes are TRBV20-1 and TRBJ1-5; D is uncertain. Looked up from germline, CDR1 is DFQATT and CDR2 is SNEGSKA (reference sequence). This CDR3 has 15 residues. Trimming removed 3 bases from V and 4 bases from J, with 16 bases in between.